This T cell receptor (beta chain) was sequenced for a study of shared clonotypes between healthy human individuals. Germline V gene lookup returns CDR1 SGHRS and CDR2 YFSETQ. Trimming stripped 5 bases from V and 2 bases from J, with 18 bases between. The CDR3 contains 16 residues. Repertoires were generated with immunoSEQ multiplex PCR, while TCRdb's copy carries only in-frame clones and drops some. The data show some 1.4 million clones, around 95% seen once. The specimen sequenced was naive CD4+ T cells sorted from blood. Subset specified: CD45RA+ positively selected. The genes are TRBV5-1 and TRBJ2-3; D remains unclear. The clonotype was recovered from a man aged 25-45 years in good health. The CDR3 sequence is CASSPRTLTSTDTQYF. The DNA of the CDR3 is TGCGCCAGCAGTCCACGTACACTAACCTCCACAGATACGCAGTATTTT.